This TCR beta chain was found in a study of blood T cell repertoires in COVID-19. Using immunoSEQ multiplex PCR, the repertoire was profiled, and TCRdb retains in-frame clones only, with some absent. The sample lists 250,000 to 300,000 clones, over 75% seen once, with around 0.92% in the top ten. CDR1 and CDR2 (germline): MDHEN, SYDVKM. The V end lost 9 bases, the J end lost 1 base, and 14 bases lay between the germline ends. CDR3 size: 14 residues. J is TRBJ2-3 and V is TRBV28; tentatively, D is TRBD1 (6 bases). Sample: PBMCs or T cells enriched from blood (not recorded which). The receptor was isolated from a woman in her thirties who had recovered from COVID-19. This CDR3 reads CARRQAAGTDTQYF. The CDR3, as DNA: TGTGCCAGGAGACAGGCGGCGGGCACAGATACGCAGTATTTT.